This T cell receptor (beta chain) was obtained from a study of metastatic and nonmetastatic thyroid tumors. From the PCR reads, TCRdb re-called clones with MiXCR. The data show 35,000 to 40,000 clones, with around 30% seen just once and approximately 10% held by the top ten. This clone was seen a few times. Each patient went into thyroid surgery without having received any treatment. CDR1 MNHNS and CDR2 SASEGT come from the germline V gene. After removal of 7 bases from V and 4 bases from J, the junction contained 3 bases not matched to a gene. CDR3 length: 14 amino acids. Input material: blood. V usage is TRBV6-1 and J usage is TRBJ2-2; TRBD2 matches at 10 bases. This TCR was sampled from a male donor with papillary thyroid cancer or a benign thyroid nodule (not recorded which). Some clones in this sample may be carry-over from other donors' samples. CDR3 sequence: CASTWTSGTGELFF. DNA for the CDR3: TGTGCCAGCACCTGGACTAGCGGCACCGGGGAGCTGTTTTTT.